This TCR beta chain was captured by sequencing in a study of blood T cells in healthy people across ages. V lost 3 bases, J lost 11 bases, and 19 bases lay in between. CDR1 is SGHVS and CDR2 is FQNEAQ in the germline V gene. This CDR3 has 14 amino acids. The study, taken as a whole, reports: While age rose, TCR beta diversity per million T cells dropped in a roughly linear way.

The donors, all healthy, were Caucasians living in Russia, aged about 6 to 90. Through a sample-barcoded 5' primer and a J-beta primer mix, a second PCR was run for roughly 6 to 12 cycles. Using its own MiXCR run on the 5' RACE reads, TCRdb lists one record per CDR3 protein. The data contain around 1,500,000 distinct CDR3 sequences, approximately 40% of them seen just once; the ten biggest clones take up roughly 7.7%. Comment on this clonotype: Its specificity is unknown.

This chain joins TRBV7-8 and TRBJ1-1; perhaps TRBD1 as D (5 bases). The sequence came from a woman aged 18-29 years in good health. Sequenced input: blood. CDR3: CASSLGGDGVRAFF. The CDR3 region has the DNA TGTGCCAGCAGCTTGGGCGGGGACGGGGTTCGGGCTTTCTTT.